This TCR beta chain derives from a study of blood T cell repertoires in COVID-19 (dated by TCRdb to 2019 to 2021). Concerning the study at large: Samples covering the acute and convalescent phases of COVID-19 were provided by collaborators in the United States, Italy and Spain. The material from the prospective study consisted of cDNA or gDNA derived from T cells, B-cell-depleted T cells, or PBMCs. The dataset comprised deeply sampled blood TCRbeta repertoires from subjects exposed to, actively infected with, or recovered from COVID-19. The repertoires were released in a freely available public database intended as a resource for research on the immune response to SARS-CoV-2. The samples were drawn from two sources: the first 160 participants of the ongoing ImmuneRACE study, and 950 to 1,500 subjects contributed by 6 global collaborators. A de-identified subject ID, COVID-19 status, age in years and sex were almost always included in the sample metadata. Where HLA class I and class II types were available, the types were taken from metadata supplied by the sample provider, not from assay-based typing. What the research found in general, with its limitations: The amount of clinical and demographic metadata varied by source and participant and was provided uncurated.

Worth noting for this clone: Its antigen has not been determined. No clone much larger than this one lies a single base away; base qualities are absent.

TCRbeta CDR3 regions were amplified from genomic DNA using the immunoSEQ Assay, a bias-controlled multiplex PCR. Processing in the source paper ran as follows. The number of nucleated cells in each sample was estimated from the amplification of reference gene primers within the assay. To quantify the absolute abundance of each unique TCRbeta CDR3 rearrangement, sequence reads were collapsed and filtered. For each sample, productive Simpson clonality was calculated as the square root of Simpson's diversity index over productive rearrangements. Not all clones reach the TCRdb copy of this immuneACCESS table, which keeps in-frame sequences only. Checked studies attribute under half of the gap to unresolved V genes and leave the rest unexplained. The V and J calls and clone size were taken over from that table, and D and trimming were inferred from the DNA. This sample lists around 40,000 clones; around 84% were detected once. Roughly 13% of the sample is in the top ten clones.

Collaborating institutions collected whole blood in K2EDTA tubes following their own protocols. For TCRbeta analysis, collaborators shipped samples in one of three forms: frozen whole blood, isolated PBMCs, or DNA extracted from either of those sample types. A distance of 8 bases separates the germline ends of V and J, which lose 4 bases and 4 bases respectively. Looking up the germline V gene yields CDR1 SGHAT and CDR2 FQNNGV. Its CDR3 holds 13 amino acids, cysteine through phenylalanine. Only the CDR3 region is kept as DNA, spanning 39 bases read in frame from base 1. The sequence derives from a human donor in a cohort sampled during active COVID-19. Sample: peripheral blood. Recombination linked TRBV11-2 to TRBJ1-3; the D gene identity is not certain. The bases read TGTGCCAGCAGCTACCTATTGGGAAACACCATATATTTT. Translated, this is CASSYLLGNTIYF.